Listed here are 13 T cell receptor beta chains from one sample, sequenced in a study of monozygotic twins with cystic fibrosis. Sequencing used immunoSEQ multiplex PCR; TCRdb keeps in-frame clones, though not all of them. The sample comprises approximately 25,000 clones, less than 95% of which are singletons, and approximately 0.28% rests with the top ten. Sequencing was done on a sample of blood. These receptors came from a girl aged 2-15 years with cystic fibrosis.

This clone was observed a handful of times. The V and J genes are TRBV19 and TRBJ2-3; TRBD1 agrees at 12 bases. J was trimmed by 1 base and V by 4 bases; bases with no gene match: 0. The CDR3 is 15 residues long. Germline CDR1 is LNHDA and CDR2 is SQIVND (reference sequence). The chain's CDR3 is CASSRDRGRTDTQYF. In nucleotides, the CDR3 is TGTGCCAGTAGTAGGGACAGGGGGCGCACAGATACGCAGTATTTT.

J is TRBJ2-7 and V is TRBV7-8; tentative D call: TRBD1 (7 bases). The CDR3 is 15 residues long. V was clipped by 5 bases and J by 1 base, with 15 bases between them. Germline CDR1 SGHVS, CDR2 FQNEAQ. CDR3 sequence reads: CASSPRQGGSYEQYF. DNA of the CDR3: TGTGCCAGCAGCCCCCGTCAGGGGGGTTCCTACGAGCAGTACTTC. The whole variable domain, filled in from reference TRBV7-8 and TRBJ2-7, reads GAGVSQSPRYKVAKRGQDVALRCDPISGHVSLFWYQQALGQGPEFLTYFQNEAQLDKSGLPSDRFFAERPEGSVSTLKIQRTQQEDSAVYLCASSPRQGGSYEQYFGPGTRLTVT.

The V gene is TRBV10-3, the J gene TRBJ1-6; D remains unclear. The germline V gene encodes CDR1 ENHRY and CDR2 SYGVKD. V lost 2 bases and J lost 6, with 14 bases in between. The CDR3 has 16 residues. The CDR3 sequence: CAISEGWVGLNSPLHF. CDR3 DNA sequence: TGTGCCATCAGTGAGGGGTGGGTTGGCCTTAATTCACCCCTCCACTTT.

This rearrangement joins TRBV7-9 to TRBJ2-2; 9 bases match TRBD2. The CDR3 has 17 amino acids. J was trimmed by 7 bases and V by 5 bases; bases with no gene match: 14. Germline CDR1 and CDR2: SEHNR and FQNEAQ (reference sequence). CDR3 bases: TGTGCCAGCAGCACCAGACTAGCGGAGGGGACGGTCGGGGAGCTGTTTTTT. Translation gives CASSTRLAEGTVGELFF. Supplemented by reference TRBV7-9 and TRBJ2-2, the full variable domain reads DTGVSQNPRHKITKRGQNVTFRCDPISEHNRLYWYRQTLGQGPEFLTYFQNEAQLEKSRLLSDRFSAERPKGSFSTLEIQRTEQGDSAMYLCASSTRLAEGTVGELFFGEGSRLTVL.

The chain carries TRBV6-5 and TRBJ2-1, with 10 bases matching TRBD2. Germline V gives CDR1 MNHEY, CDR2 SVGAGI. Trimming cost V 4 bases and J 6 bases; bases outside gene matches: 6. The CDR3 is 15 amino acids. CDR3 DNA sequence: TGTGCCAGCAGTTTCGTAGCGGGGGGTGTCAATGAGCAGTTCTTC. Translated: CASSFVAGGVNEQFF.

The CDR3 nucleotides read TGCGCCAGCAGCCACGGGAGGTTAGGACAGGGCGAAGCTAACTATGGCTACACCTTC. Residues: CASSHGRLGQGEANYGYTF. The rearrangement links TRBV4-3 to TRBJ1-2, with TRBD1 identical over 8 bases. With V trimmed by 3 bases and J by 0 bases, 15 bases remained unmatched. The V gene's germline CDR1 is LGHNA and CDR2 YSLEER. The CDR3 has 19 residues.

The chain recombines TRBV11-3 with TRBJ2-5, with D perhaps TRBD1 (5 bases). The germline gives CDR1 SGHNT, CDR2 YENEEA. This CDR3 has 13 residues. Deletions cut 2 bases from V and 2 bases from J, with 6 bases between. CDR3 nucleotides: TGTGCCAGCAGCTTAAGGGGACAAGAGACCCAGTACTTC. It yields the protein CASSLRGQETQYF. Using reference TRBV11-3 and TRBJ2-5 for the parts outside the CDR3, the full variable domain is EAGVVQSPRYKIIEKKQPVAFWCNPISGHNTLYWYLQNLGQGPELLIRYENEEAVDDSQLPKDRFSAERLKGVDSTLKIQPAELGDSAVYLCASSLRGQETQYFGPGTRLLVL.

The chain links TRBV27 to TRBJ2-2; D may be TRBD1 (5 bases). Trimming took 2 bases from V and 3 from J, leaving 10 bases between them. Germline-derived CDR1 and CDR2 are MNHEY and SMNVEV (reference sequence). CDR3 length: 15 residues. The CDR3, as DNA: TGTGCCAGCAGTTTAATGGGGCAGGACACCGGGGAGCTGTTTTTT. This codes for CASSLMGQDTGELFF.

The chain has TRBV11-2 and TRBJ2-3; D is possibly TRBD2 (6 bases). V lost 3 bases, J lost 5 bases, and 6 bases lay in between. The CDR3 loop spans 12 amino acids. The germline gives CDR1 SGHAT, CDR2 FQNNGV. The CDR3 nucleotides read TGTGCCAGCAGCTTCGGGAGAGATACGCAGTATTTT. This gives the protein CASSFGRDTQYF.

This chain connects TRBV5-1 to TRBJ2-1; 9 nucleotides align to TRBD2. Germline trimming cut 4 bases from V and 10 bases from J; bases unmatched to any gene: 6. The CDR3 is 13 amino acids. CDR1 is SGHRS and CDR2 is YFSETQ in the germline V gene. The CDR3 DNA sequence: TGCGCCAGCAGCCCTAGCGGGGTGAAAGAGCAGTTCTTC. As protein: CASSPSGVKEQFF.

The J gene is TRBJ1-6, the V gene TRBV19; no clear D gene. CDR1 is LNHDA, CDR2 SQIVND, per germline (reference sequence). V gave up 3 bases and J gave up 0 bases, with 9 bases separating them. The CDR3 extends over 16 amino acids. CDR3 residues: CASSIVIGSYNSPLHF. Written as DNA, the CDR3 is TGTGCCAGTAGTATCGTAATCGGCTCCTATAATTCACCCCTCCACTTT.

The chain joins TRBV11-3 to TRBJ2-7, with D uncertain. CDR1 SGHNT and CDR2 YENEEA come from the germline V gene. Between the trimmed V and J ends, which lost 0 bases and 3 bases, there was a span of 12 bases. This CDR3 spans 15 amino acids. CDR3: CASSLEVQGHYEQYF. In DNA, the CDR3 is TGTGCCAGCAGCTTAGAAGTTCAAGGCCACTACGAGCAGTACTTC.

This chain connects TRBV19 to TRBJ1-2, with 8 nucleotides matching TRBD1. This CDR3 contains 15 residues. The V gene's germline CDR1 is LNHDA and CDR2 SQIVND (reference sequence). The ends lost 0 bases at V and 5 bases at J; junction bases unmatched: 5. The CDR3 bases are TGTGCCAGTAGTATAGATGTGGGACAGGCATATGGCTACACCTTC. Translating gives CASSIDVGQAYGYTF.